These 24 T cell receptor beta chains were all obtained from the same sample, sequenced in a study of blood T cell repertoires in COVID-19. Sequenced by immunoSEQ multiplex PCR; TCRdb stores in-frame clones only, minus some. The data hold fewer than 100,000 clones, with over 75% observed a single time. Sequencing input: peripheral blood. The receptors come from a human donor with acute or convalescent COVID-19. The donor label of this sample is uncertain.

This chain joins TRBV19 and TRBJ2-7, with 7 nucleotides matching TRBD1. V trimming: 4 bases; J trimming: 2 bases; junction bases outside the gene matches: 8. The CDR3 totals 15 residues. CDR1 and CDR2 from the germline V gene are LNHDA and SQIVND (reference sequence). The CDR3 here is CASSKQGPPPYEQYF. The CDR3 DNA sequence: TGTGCCAGTAGTAAACAGGGGCCGCCCCCCTACGAGCAGTACTTC.

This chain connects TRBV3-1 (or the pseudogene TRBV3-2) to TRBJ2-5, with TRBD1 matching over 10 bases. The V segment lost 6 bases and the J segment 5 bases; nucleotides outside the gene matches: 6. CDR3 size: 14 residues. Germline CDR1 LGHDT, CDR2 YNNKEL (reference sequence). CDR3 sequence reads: CASSLTGGRETQYF. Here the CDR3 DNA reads TGTGCCAGCAGTCTGACAGGGGGCAGGGAGACCCAGTACTTC.

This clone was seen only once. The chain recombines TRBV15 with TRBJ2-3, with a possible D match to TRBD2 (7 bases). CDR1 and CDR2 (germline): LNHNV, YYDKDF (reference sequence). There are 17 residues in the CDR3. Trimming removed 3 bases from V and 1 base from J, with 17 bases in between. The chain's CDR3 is CATSSLGGGERTDTQYF. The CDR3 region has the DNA TGTGCCACCAGCAGTCTGGGAGGGGGGGAGCGCACAGATACGCAGTATTTT.

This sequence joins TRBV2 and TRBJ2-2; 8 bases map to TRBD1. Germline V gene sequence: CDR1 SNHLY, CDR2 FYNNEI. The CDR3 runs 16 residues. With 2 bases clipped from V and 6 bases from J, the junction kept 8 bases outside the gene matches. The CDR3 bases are TGTGCCAGCAGTGAATTCCCGACAGGGGTGGCCGGGGAGCTGTTTTTT. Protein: CASSEFPTGVAGELFF. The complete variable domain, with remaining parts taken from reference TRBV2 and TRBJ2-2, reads EPEVTQTPSHQVTQMGQEVILRCVPISNHLYFYWYRQILGQKVEFLVSFYNNEISEKSEIFDDQFSVERPDGSNFTLKIRSTKLEDSAMYFCASSEFPTGVAGELFFGEGSRLTVL.

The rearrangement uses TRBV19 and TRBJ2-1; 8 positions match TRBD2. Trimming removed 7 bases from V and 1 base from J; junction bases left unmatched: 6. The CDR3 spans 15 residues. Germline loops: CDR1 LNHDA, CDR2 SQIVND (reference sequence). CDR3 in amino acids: CASTSGGGSYNEQFF. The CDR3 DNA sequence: TGTGCCAGTACCTCCGGGGGGGGGTCCTACAATGAGCAGTTCTTC.

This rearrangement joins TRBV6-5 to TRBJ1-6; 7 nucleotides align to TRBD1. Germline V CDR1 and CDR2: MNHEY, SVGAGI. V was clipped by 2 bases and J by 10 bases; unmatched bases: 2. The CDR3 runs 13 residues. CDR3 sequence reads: CASSYRGLSPLHF. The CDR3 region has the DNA TGTGCCAGCAGTTACAGGGGGCTGTCACCCCTCCACTTT.

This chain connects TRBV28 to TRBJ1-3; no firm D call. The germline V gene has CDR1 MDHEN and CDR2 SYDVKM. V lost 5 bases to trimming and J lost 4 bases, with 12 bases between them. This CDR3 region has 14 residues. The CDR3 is CASSTRFFGNTIYF. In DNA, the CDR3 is TGTGCCAGCAGTACCAGATTTTTCGGAAACACCATATATTTT.

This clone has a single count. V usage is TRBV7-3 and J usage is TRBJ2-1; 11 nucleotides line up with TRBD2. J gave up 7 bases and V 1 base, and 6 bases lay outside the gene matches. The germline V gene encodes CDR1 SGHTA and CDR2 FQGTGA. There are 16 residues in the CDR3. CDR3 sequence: CASSLKGSGGANEQFF. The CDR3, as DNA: TGTGCCAGCAGCTTAAAAGGTAGCGGGGGGGCGAATGAGCAGTTCTTC. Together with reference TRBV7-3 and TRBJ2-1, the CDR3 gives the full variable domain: GAGVSQTPSNKVTEKGKYVELRCDPISGHTALYWYRQSLGQGPEFLIYFQGTGAADDSGLPNDRFFAVRPEGSVSTLKIQRTERGDSAVYLCASSLKGSGGANEQFFGPGTRLTVL.

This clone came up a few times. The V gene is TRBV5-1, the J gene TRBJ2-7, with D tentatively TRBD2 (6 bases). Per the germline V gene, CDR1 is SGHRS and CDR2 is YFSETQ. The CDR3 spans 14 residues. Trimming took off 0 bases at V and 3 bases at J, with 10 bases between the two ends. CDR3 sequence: CASSLAGGDYEQYF. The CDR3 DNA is TGCGCCAGCAGCTTGGCCGGGGGAGACTACGAGCAGTACTTC.

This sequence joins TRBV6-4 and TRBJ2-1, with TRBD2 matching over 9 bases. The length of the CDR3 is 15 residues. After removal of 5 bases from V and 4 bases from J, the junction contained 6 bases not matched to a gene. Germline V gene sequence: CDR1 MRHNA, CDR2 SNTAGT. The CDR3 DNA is TGTGCCAGCAGTATCCTAGCGGGGACATACAATGAGCAGTTCTTC. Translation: CASSILAGTYNEQFF.

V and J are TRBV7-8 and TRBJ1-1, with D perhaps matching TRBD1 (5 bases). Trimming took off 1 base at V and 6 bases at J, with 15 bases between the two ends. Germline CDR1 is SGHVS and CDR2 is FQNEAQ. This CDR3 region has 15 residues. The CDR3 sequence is CASSLESTVGAEAFF. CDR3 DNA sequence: TGTGCCAGCAGCTTAGAATCGACAGTAGGGGCTGAAGCTTTCTTT.

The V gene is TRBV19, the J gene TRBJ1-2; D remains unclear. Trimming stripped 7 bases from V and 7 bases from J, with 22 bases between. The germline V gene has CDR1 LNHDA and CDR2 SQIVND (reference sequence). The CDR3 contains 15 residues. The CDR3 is CASTLPGEVFGGYTF. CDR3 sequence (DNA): TGTGCCAGTACCCTACCCGGAGAGGTATTTGGTGGCTACACCTTC. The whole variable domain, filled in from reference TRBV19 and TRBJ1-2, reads DGGITQSPKYLFRKEGQNVTLSCEQNLNHDAMYWYRQDPGQGLRLIYYSQIVNDFQKGDIAEGYSVSREKKESFPLTVTSAQKNPTAFYLCASTLPGEVFGGYTFGSGTRLTVV.

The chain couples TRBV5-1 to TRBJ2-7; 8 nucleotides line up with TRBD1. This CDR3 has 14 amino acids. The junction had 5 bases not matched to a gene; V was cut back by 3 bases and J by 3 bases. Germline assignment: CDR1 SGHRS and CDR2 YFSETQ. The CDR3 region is CASSWKDRGYEQYF. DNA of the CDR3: TGCGCCAGCAGCTGGAAAGACAGGGGCTACGAGCAGTACTTC. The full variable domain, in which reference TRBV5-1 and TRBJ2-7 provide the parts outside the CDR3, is KAGVTQTPRYLIKTRGQQVTLSCSPISGHRSVSWYQQTPGQGLQFLFEYFSETQRNKGNFPGRFSGRQFSNSRSEMNVSTLELGDSALYLCASSWKDRGYEQYFGPGTRLTVT.

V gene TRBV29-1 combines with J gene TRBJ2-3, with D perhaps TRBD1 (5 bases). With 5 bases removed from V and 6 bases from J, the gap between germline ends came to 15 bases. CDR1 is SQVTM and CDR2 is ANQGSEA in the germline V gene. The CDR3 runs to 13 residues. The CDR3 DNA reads TGCAGCGTTCCCGGACACCCGCCTGATACGCAGTATTTT. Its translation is CSVPGHPPDTQYF.

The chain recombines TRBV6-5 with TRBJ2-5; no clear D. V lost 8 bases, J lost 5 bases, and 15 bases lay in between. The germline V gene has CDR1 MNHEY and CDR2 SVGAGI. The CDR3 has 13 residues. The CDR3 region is CASPQVCRETQYF. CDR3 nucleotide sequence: TGTGCCAGCCCCCAGGTATGTAGGGAGACCCAGTACTTC.

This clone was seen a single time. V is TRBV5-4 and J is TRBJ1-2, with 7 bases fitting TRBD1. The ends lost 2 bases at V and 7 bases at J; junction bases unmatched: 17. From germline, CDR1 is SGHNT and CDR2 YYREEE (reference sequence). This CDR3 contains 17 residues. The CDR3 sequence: CASSLAQKGASGRGYTF. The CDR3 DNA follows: TGTGCCAGCAGCTTAGCGCAAAAGGGGGCCAGCGGGCGTGGCTACACCTTC.

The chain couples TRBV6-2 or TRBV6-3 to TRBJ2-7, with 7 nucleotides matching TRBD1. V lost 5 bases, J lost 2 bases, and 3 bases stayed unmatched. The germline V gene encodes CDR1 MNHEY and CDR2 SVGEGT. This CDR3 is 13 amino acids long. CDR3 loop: CASSGDSTYEQYF. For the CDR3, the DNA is TGTGCCAGCAGTGGGGACAGTACCTACGAGCAGTACTTC.

As DNA, the CDR3 is TGCGCCAGCAGGGTAGGGGGCGCGTCTGAAGCTTTCTTT. This codes for CASRVGGASEAFF. The chain carries TRBV5-1 and TRBJ1-1, with 7 bases matching TRBD1. Germline loops: CDR1 SGHRS, CDR2 YFSETQ. The CDR3 length is 13 residues. The junction had 7 bases not matched to a gene; V was cut back by 5 bases and J by 6 bases. Full variable domain (outside the CDR3, taken from reference TRBV5-1 and TRBJ1-1): KAGVTQTPRYLIKTRGQQVTLSCSPISGHRSVSWYQQTPGQGLQFLFEYFSETQRNKGNFPGRFSGRQFSNSRSEMNVSTLELGDSALYLCASRVGGASEAFFGQGTRLTVV.

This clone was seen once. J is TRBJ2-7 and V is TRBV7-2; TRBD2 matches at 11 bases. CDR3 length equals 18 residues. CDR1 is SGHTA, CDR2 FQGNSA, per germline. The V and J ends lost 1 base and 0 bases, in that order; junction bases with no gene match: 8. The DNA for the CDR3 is TGTGCCAGCAGCTTAGATGGCCTAGCGGGGGGCCTCTCCTACGAGCAGTACTTC. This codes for CASSLDGLAGGLSYEQYF.

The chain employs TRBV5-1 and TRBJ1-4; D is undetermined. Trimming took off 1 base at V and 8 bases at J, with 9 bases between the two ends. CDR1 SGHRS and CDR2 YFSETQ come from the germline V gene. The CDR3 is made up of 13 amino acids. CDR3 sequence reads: CASSLLVGEKLFF. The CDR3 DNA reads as TGCGCCAGCAGCTTGCTCGTCGGGGAAAAACTGTTTTTT.

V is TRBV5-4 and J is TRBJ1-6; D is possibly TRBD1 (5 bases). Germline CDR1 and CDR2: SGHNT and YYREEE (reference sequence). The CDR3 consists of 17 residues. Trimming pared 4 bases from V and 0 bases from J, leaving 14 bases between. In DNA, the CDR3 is TGTGCCAGCAGCCCCGCCAGGGCGAGCTCCTATAATTCACCCCTCCACTTT. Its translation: CASSPARASSYNSPLHF.

The CDR3 region is CASSEGTGGSRGYTF. The CDR3, as DNA: TGTGCCAGCAGTGAAGGGACAGGGGGCTCTCGGGGCTACACCTTC. The V gene is TRBV6-1, the J gene TRBJ1-2, with TRBD1 matching 11 bases. The length of the CDR3 is 15 residues. Germline V gene lookup returns CDR1 MNHNS and CDR2 SASEGT. Unmatched junction bases numbered 6, after V lost 1 base and J lost 8 bases.

CDR3 loop: CASQTEKNSPLHF. The CDR3 DNA follows: TGTGCCAGTCAGACAGAGAAAAATTCACCCCTCCACTTT. J is TRBJ1-6 and V is TRBV2; D is perhaps TRBD1 (5 bases). From germline, CDR1 is SNHLY and CDR2 FYNNEI. The CDR3 length is 13 residues. The V gene lost 9 bases and the J gene lost 7 bases, with 13 bases spanning the gap.

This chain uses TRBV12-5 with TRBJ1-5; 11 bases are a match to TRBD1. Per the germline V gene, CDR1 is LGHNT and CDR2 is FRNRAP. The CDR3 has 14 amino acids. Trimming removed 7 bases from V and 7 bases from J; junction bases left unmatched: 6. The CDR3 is CASAPGQGGQPQHF. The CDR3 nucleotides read TGTGCTAGTGCTCCGGGACAGGGGGGCCAGCCCCAGCATTTT.